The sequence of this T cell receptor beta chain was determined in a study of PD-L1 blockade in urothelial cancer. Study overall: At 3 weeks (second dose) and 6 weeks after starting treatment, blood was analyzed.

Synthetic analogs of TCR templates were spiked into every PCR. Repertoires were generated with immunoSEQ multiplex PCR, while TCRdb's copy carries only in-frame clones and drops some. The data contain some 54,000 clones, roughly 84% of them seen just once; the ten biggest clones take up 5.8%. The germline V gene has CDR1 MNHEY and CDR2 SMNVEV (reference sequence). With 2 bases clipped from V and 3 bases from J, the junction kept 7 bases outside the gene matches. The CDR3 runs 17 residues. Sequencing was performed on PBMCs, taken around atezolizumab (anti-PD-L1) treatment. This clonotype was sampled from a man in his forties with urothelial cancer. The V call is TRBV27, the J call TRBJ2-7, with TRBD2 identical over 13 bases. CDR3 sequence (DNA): TGTGCCAGCAGTTTACGAGGGACTAGCGGGACCTACTACGAGCAGTACTTC. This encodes CASSLRGTSGTYYEQYF.